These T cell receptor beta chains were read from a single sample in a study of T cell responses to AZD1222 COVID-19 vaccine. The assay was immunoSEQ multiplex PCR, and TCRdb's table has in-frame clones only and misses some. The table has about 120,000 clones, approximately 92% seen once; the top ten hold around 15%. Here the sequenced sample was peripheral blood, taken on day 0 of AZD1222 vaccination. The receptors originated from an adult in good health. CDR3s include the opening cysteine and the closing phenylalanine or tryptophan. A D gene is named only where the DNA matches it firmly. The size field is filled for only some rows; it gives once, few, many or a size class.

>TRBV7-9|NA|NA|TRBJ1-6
CASSSPKDTTAPSSSPLHF
TGTGCCAGCAGCTCCCCTAAGGACACGACAGCTCCCAGTAGTTCACCCCTCCACTTT
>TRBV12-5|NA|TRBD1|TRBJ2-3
CASGWGQLTDTQYF
TGTGCTAGTGGTTGGGGACAGCTCACAGATACGCAGTATTTT
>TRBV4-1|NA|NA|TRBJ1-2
CASSQDPVTPDFGYTF
TGCGCCAGCAGCCAAGATCCAGTGACACCGGATTTTGGCTACACCTTC
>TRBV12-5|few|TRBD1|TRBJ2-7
CASRGQGPYEQYF
TGTGCTAGTCGAGGACAGGGTCCCTACGAGCAGTACTTC
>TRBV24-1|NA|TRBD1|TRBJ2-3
CATSVTGDLTDTQYF
TGTGCCACCAGTGTTACAGGGGACCTCACAGATACGCAGTATTTT
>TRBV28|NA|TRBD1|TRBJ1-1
CASSLSAGTGETEAFF
TGTGCCAGCAGTTTATCGGCCGGCACAGGGGAAACTGAAGCTTTCTTT
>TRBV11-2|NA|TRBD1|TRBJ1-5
CASSLNARGRIQPQHF
TGTGCCAGCAGCTTAAACGCCAGGGGGCGGATTCAGCCCCAGCATTTT
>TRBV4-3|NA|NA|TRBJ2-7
CASSQETAAYEQYF
TGCGCCAGCAGCCAAGAAACTGCAGCCTACGAGCAGTACTTC
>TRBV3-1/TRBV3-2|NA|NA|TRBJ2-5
CASSPESLQLQETQYF
TGTGCCAGCAGCCCTGAATCACTTCAGCTACAAGAGACCCAGTACTTC
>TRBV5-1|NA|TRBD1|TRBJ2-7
CASSLAPGQAYEQYF
TGCGCCAGCAGCTTGGCCCCAGGACAGGCTTACGAGCAGTACTTC
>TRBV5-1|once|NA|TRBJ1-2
CASSARGQVLHGYTF
TGCGCCAGCAGCGCGAGGGGACAAGTACTTCATGGCTACACCTTC
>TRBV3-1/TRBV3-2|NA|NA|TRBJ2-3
CASTVSPSTDTQYF
TGTGCCAGCACCGTGTCTCCTAGCACAGATACGCAGTATTTT
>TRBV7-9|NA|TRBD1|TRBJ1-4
CASSQQGRNEKLFF
TGTGCCAGCAGCCAACAGGGGCGTAATGAAAAACTGTTTTTT
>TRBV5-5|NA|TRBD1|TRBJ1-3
CASSLRGTGLSGNTIYF
TGTGCCAGCAGCCTCCGGGGGACAGGACTTTCTGGAAACACCATATATTTT
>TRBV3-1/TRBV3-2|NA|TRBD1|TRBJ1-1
CASSQVGTGSTEAFF
TGTGCCAGCAGCCAAGTTGGGACAGGGTCCACTGAAGCTTTCTTT
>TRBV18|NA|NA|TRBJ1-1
CASSPPPGATEAFF
TGTGCCAGCTCACCCCCCCCAGGGGCCACTGAAGCTTTCTTT
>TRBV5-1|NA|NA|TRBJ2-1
CASSPVGPSLNEQFF
TGCGCCAGCAGCCCGGTCGGACCGTCCCTCAATGAGCAGTTCTTC
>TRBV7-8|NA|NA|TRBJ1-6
CASRQTLNSPLHF
TGTGCCAGCAGACAAACCCTCAATTCACCCCTCCACTTT
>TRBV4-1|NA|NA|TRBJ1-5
CASSQERGRGWPQHF
TGCGCCAGCAGCCAAGAGAGGGGGAGAGGGTGGCCCCAGCATTTT
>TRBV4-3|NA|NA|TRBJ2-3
CASSQGLKGLGESTDTQYF
TGCGCCAGCAGCCAAGGATTGAAAGGACTGGGAGAAAGCACAGATACGCAGTATTTT
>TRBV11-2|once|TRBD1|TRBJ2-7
CASSKGQYAGGQYF
TGTGCCAGCAGCAAGGGACAGTATGCAGGGGGGCAGTACTTC
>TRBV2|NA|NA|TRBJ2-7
CASSEGGWDEQYF
TGTGCCAGCAGTGAAGGGGGCTGGGACGAGCAGTACTTC